The present T cell receptor (beta chain) was sequenced within a study of cytomegalovirus exposure and HLA in healthy donors. General study results and limits: By HLA locus, TCR association rates varied in a later analysis, with DRB1 showing the most and HLA-C the fewest. It has been reported that TCR beta sequences accurately predicted the HLA-A and HLA-B alleles of most subjects. Some V segments, including TRBV6-2 and TRBV6-3, were excluded as indistinguishable.

As to this clone: Its cognate antigen is unknown.

Primers included in the PCR were 60 Vbeta and 13 Jbeta primers. Using immunoSEQ multiplex PCR, the repertoire was profiled, and TCRdb retains in-frame clones only, with some absent. The sample totals 160,000 or so clones; its top ten clones hold 2.1%. CDR3 length: 16 residues. Germline loops: CDR1 LNHDA, CDR2 SQIVND (reference sequence). V dropped 3 bases and J dropped 5; count of bases not matched to a gene: 9. The sequenced material came from PBMCs. V is TRBV19 and J is TRBJ2-3; 9 nucleotides agree with TRBD2. This clonotype was obtained from a young man in good health and CMV-seronegative. Here the CDR3 reads CASSIVAGGPGDTQYF. The CDR3 DNA is TGTGCCAGTAGTATTGTTGCGGGAGGGCCTGGAGATACGCAGTATTTT.